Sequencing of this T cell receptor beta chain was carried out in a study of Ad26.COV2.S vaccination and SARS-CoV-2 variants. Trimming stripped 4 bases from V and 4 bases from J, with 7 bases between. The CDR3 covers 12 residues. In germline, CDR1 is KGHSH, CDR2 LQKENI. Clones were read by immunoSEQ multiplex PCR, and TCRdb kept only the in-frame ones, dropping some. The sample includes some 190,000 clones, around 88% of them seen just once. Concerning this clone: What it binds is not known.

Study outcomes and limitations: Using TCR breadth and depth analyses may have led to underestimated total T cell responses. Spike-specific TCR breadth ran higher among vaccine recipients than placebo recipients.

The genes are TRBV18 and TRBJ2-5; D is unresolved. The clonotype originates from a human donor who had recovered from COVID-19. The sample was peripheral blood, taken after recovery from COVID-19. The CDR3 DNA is TGTGCCAGCTCACAACAACGAGAGACCCAGTACTTC. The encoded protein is CASSQQRETQYF.